This T cell receptor (beta chain) originates from a study of cytomegalovirus exposure and HLA in healthy donors. Findings and limits, study-wide: The productive fraction for most TCR beta V segments was about 87% or about 30% in an earlier analysis. Some segments of the V type, notably TRBV6-2 and TRBV6-3, were excluded as indistinguishable. Per published reports, the classifier diagnosed cytomegalovirus status with high specificity and sensitivity.

With regard to this clone: What it binds is not known.

The V and J ends lost 4 bases and 7 bases respectively, with 13 bases between them. CDR3 length: 13 residues. Germline V CDR1 and CDR2: ENHRY, SYGVKD. With 60 Vbeta and 13 Jbeta primers, the PCR was carried out. Here immunoSEQ multiplex PCR was the method, and the copy in TCRdb shows in-frame clones only, minus some. Found here are 200,000 to 250,000 clones, just over 75% of them singletons; the top ten hold around 2.8%. This sequence originates from a woman aged 55-70 years in good health and CMV-seropositive. Sequencing used PBMCs. The chain employs TRBV10-3 and TRBJ1-1; D might be TRBD1 (5 bases). This CDR3 reads CAISGTGVIEAFF. CDR3 bases: TGTGCCATCAGTGGTACAGGAGTAATTGAAGCTTTCTTT.